This is a list of T cell receptor beta chains from one sample in a study of T cells in Graves' hyperthyroidism and ophthalmopathy. TCRdb reanalysed the multiplex PCR reads using MiXCR and keeps one entry per CDR3 protein. Counted here are about 320,000 distinct CDR3 sequences, roughly 17% occurring once; the ten biggest clones make up around 34%. The specimen was blood. The receptors come from a man aged 25 to 45 with Graves' hyperthyroidism. The CDR3 runs from the conserved cysteine through the conserved F or W. Each record gives: V gene, D gene, clone size, J gene, CDR3 protein, CDR3 DNA. A D gene is named only where the DNA matches it firmly. Where a row states a size, it is once, few, many or the class of an expanded clone; other rows omit it.

V gene: TRBV7-9
D gene: -
clone size: few
J gene: TRBJ1-6
CDR3 protein: CASSLYGNHNSPLHF
CDR3 DNA: TGTGCCAGCAGCTTATACGGGAACCATAATTCACCCCTCCACTTT

V gene: TRBV24-1
D gene: TRBD1
clone size: -
J gene: TRBJ1-5
CDR3 protein: CATSDNPLAGTENQPQHF
CDR3 DNA: TGTGCCACCAGTGACAACCCTCTGGCCGGGACAGAAAATCAGCCCCAGCATTTT

V gene: TRBV2
D gene: TRBD2
clone size: -
J gene: TRBJ2-2
CDR3 protein: CASSEETSGNTGELFF
CDR3 DNA: TGTGCCAGCAGTGAAGAGACTAGCGGAAACACCGGGGAGCTGTTTTTT

V gene: TRBV3-1
D gene: TRBD2
clone size: many
J gene: TRBJ2-7
CDR3 protein: CASSKASGTLEQYF
CDR3 DNA: TGTGCCAGCAGCAAGGCTAGCGGGACACTCGAGCAGTACTTC

V gene: TRBV5-1
D gene: -
clone size: -
J gene: TRBJ1-1
CDR3 protein: CASSSGGRAPEAFF
CDR3 DNA: TGCGCCAGCAGCTCTGGGGGGAGGGCTCCTGAAGCTTTCTTT

V gene: TRBV5-1
D gene: -
clone size: many
J gene: TRBJ1-5
CDR3 protein: CASSSVPNQPQHF
CDR3 DNA: TGCGCCAGCAGCTCGGTACCTAATCAGCCCCAGCATTTT

V gene: TRBV12-5
D gene: TRBD1
clone size: many
J gene: TRBJ2-7
CDR3 protein: CASRDRDYEQYF
CDR3 DNA: TGTGCTAGCCGGGACAGGGATTACGAGCAGTACTTC

V gene: TRBV20-1
D gene: -
clone size: many
J gene: TRBJ1-1
CDR3 protein: CSALGWNTEAFF
CDR3 DNA: TGCAGTGCTTTGGGTTGGAACACTGAAGCTTTCTTT

V gene: TRBV5-1
D gene: -
clone size: many
J gene: TRBJ2-1
CDR3 protein: CASSLDEGTYNEQFF
CDR3 DNA: TGCGCCAGCAGCTTGGATGAGGGAACCTACAATGAGCAGTTCTTC

V gene: TRBV2
D gene: -
clone size: many
J gene: TRBJ2-1
CDR3 protein: CASRNFRGDYNEQFF
CDR3 DNA: TGTGCCAGCAGGAACTTCAGGGGAGACTACAATGAGCAGTTCTTC

V gene: TRBV6-5
D gene: TRBD2
clone size: -
J gene: TRBJ2-1
CDR3 protein: CASSTSGRWNNEQFF
CDR3 DNA: TGTGCCAGCAGTACTAGCGGGAGGTGGAACAATGAGCAGTTCTTC

V gene: TRBV18
D gene: -
clone size: many
J gene: TRBJ1-5
CDR3 protein: CASSPLDGNQPQHF
CDR3 DNA: TGTGCCAGCTCACCTCTCGACGGGAATCAGCCCCAGCATTTT

V gene: TRBV6-6
D gene: -
clone size: many
J gene: TRBJ2-5
CDR3 protein: CASSYSKPRSQETQYF
CDR3 DNA: TGTGCCAGCAGTTACTCAAAGCCTAGGTCCCAAGAGACCCAGTACTTC

V gene: TRBV20-1
D gene: -
clone size: -
J gene: TRBJ1-2
CDR3 protein: CSAPGGVSGGAGYGYTF
CDR3 DNA: TGCAGTGCTCCGGGAGGCGTGTCGGGGGGAGCGGGCTATGGCTACACCTTC

V gene: TRBV20-1
D gene: TRBD1
clone size: many
J gene: TRBJ1-5
CDR3 protein: CSAPDRGANQPQHF
CDR3 DNA: TGCAGTGCCCCGGACAGGGGGGCCAATCAGCCCCAGCATTTT

V gene: TRBV30
D gene: TRBD2
clone size: many
J gene: TRBJ2-1
CDR3 protein: CAWSDSGGAANEQFF
CDR3 DNA: TGTGCCTGGAGTGATTCGGGAGGGGCAGCCAATGAGCAGTTCTTC

V gene: TRBV6-1
D gene: -
clone size: -
J gene: TRBJ2-5
CDR3 protein: CASSRKRAETQYF
CDR3 DNA: TGTGCCAGCAGTAGAAAGAGGGCAGAGACCCAGTACTTC

V gene: TRBV27
D gene: -
clone size: many
J gene: TRBJ1-5
CDR3 protein: CASSPHNQPQHF
CDR3 DNA: TGTGCCAGCAGTCCCCACAATCAGCCCCAGCATTTT

V gene: TRBV5-1
D gene: -
clone size: many
J gene: TRBJ1-1
CDR3 protein: CASSLARGPMNTEAFF
CDR3 DNA: TGCGCCAGCAGCTTGGCGCGGGGACCCATGAACACTGAAGCTTTCTTT

V gene: TRBV27
D gene: -
clone size: few
J gene: TRBJ1-1
CDR3 protein: CATLRGGTEAFF
CDR3 DNA: TGTGCCACCCTGCGTGGTGGCACTGAAGCTTTCTTT

V gene: TRBV2
D gene: -
clone size: many
J gene: TRBJ2-7
CDR3 protein: CASSLQGAPYEQYF
CDR3 DNA: TGTGCCAGCAGTCTCCAGGGTGCACCCTACGAGCAGTACTTC

V gene: TRBV12-3/TRBV12-4
D gene: TRBD2
clone size: many
J gene: TRBJ2-1
CDR3 protein: CASSPGTSDNEQFF
CDR3 DNA: TGTGCCAGCAGTCCGGGGACTAGCGACAATGAGCAGTTCTTC

V gene: TRBV11-2
D gene: TRBD2
clone size: -
J gene: TRBJ2-4
CDR3 protein: CASSLGREGSKNIQYF
CDR3 DNA: TGTGCCAGCAGCTTGGGGCGGGAGGGTTCCAAAAACATTCAGTACTTC

V gene: TRBV3-1
D gene: -
clone size: -
J gene: TRBJ2-3
CDR3 protein: CASSRFDSSTDTQYF
CDR3 DNA: TGTGCCAGCAGCCGATTTGATTCTAGCACAGATACGCAGTATTTT

V gene: TRBV28
D gene: -
clone size: -
J gene: TRBJ1-6
CDR3 protein: CASSFGTYAPLHF
CDR3 DNA: TGTGCCAGCAGTTTCGGGACCTATGCACCCCTCCACTTT

V gene: TRBV24-1
D gene: -
clone size: many
J gene: TRBJ2-3
CDR3 protein: CATSDFQGGTDTQYF
CDR3 DNA: TGTGCCACCAGTGATTTTCAAGGGGGCACAGATACGCAGTATTTT

V gene: TRBV25-1
D gene: TRBD1
clone size: -
J gene: TRBJ1-5
CDR3 protein: CASSGQGVYNQPQHF
CDR3 DNA: TGTGCCAGCAGTGGACAGGGGGTATACAATCAGCCCCAGCATTTT

V gene: TRBV12-3/TRBV12-4
D gene: -
clone size: -
J gene: TRBJ1-2
CDR3 protein: CASRTEGNYGYTF
CDR3 DNA: TGTGCCAGCCGGACAGAGGGTAACTATGGCTACACCTTC

V gene: TRBV18
D gene: TRBD1
clone size: many
J gene: TRBJ2-7
CDR3 protein: CASSTSVDRGAEQYF
CDR3 DNA: TGTGCCAGCTCAACCTCCGTCGACAGGGGTGCCGAGCAGTACTTC

V gene: TRBV6-1
D gene: TRBD1
clone size: -
J gene: TRBJ1-2
CDR3 protein: CASSDEATGKVGYTF
CDR3 DNA: TGTGCCAGCAGTGATGAGGCGACAGGGAAGGTTGGCTACACCTTC

V gene: TRBV6-1
D gene: -
clone size: many
J gene: TRBJ1-1
CDR3 protein: CASSEAETEAFF
CDR3 DNA: TGTGCCAGCAGTGAAGCCGAGACTGAAGCTTTCTTT

V gene: TRBV30
D gene: -
clone size: few
J gene: TRBJ2-3
CDR3 protein: CAWSVLGSSTDTQYF
CDR3 DNA: TGTGCCTGGAGTGTTCTAGGGTCCAGCACAGATACGCAGTATTTT

V gene: TRBV18
D gene: TRBD1
clone size: many
J gene: TRBJ2-7
CDR3 protein: CASSFGGQAAYEQYF
CDR3 DNA: TGTGCCAGCTCCTTCGGGGGACAGGCGGCCTACGAGCAGTACTTC

V gene: TRBV19
D gene: -
clone size: few
J gene: TRBJ2-4
CDR3 protein: CASKARGIGRAKNIQYF
CDR3 DNA: TGTGCCAGTAAGGCCAGGGGAATTGGTAGGGCCAAAAACATTCAGTACTTC

V gene: TRBV7-9
D gene: -
clone size: few
J gene: TRBJ1-1
CDR3 protein: CASSLALRGEAFF
CDR3 DNA: TGTGCCAGCAGCTTAGCCCTCAGAGGGGAAGCTTTCTTT

V gene: TRBV11-2
D gene: -
clone size: few
J gene: TRBJ1-2
CDR3 protein: CASSLDTDYGYTF
CDR3 DNA: TGTGCCAGCAGCTTGGACACGGACTATGGCTACACCTTC

V gene: TRBV6-1
D gene: -
clone size: few
J gene: TRBJ2-7
CDR3 protein: CASSETGAHYEQYF
CDR3 DNA: TGTGCCAGCAGTGAAACGGGGGCCCACTACGAGCAGTACTTC

V gene: TRBV2
D gene: TRBD2
clone size: once
J gene: TRBJ2-7
CDR3 protein: CASSDPGLAGVKQYF
CDR3 DNA: TGTGCCAGTAGTGACCCGGGACTAGCGGGAGTCAAGCAGTACTTC

V gene: TRBV12-3/TRBV12-4
D gene: -
clone size: -
J gene: TRBJ2-6
CDR3 protein: CASSFGLAGRRSGANVLTF
CDR3 DNA: TGTGCCAGCAGTTTCGGGCTGGCGGGCAGGCGATCTGGGGCCAACGTCCTGACTTTC

V gene: TRBV6-5
D gene: -
clone size: many
J gene: TRBJ1-3
CDR3 protein: CASSYGQSSGNTIYF
CDR3 DNA: TGTGCCAGCAGTTACGGACAGAGCTCTGGAAACACCATATATTTT

V gene: TRBV11-2
D gene: -
clone size: many
J gene: TRBJ2-5
CDR3 protein: CASSFRHQETQYF
CDR3 DNA: TGTGCCAGCAGCTTCCGACACCAAGAGACCCAGTACTTC

V gene: TRBV20-1
D gene: -
clone size: many
J gene: TRBJ2-1
CDR3 protein: CSARDQENNEQFF
CDR3 DNA: TGCAGTGCTAGAGATCAGGAGAACAATGAGCAGTTCTTC

V gene: TRBV2
D gene: -
clone size: many
J gene: TRBJ2-5
CDR3 protein: CASRLAETQYF
CDR3 DNA: TGTGCCAGCCGGTTGGCAGAGACCCAGTACTTC

V gene: TRBV3-1
D gene: -
clone size: many
J gene: TRBJ2-7
CDR3 protein: CASSQAAGSYEQYF
CDR3 DNA: TGTGCCAGCAGCCAAGCTGCCGGCTCCTACGAGCAGTACTTC

V gene: TRBV7-2
D gene: -
clone size: many
J gene: TRBJ2-7
CDR3 protein: CASSSASGELYEQYF
CDR3 DNA: TGTGCCAGCAGCTCCGCCAGCGGAGAACTCTACGAGCAGTACTTC

V gene: TRBV24-1
D gene: -
clone size: many
J gene: TRBJ2-7
CDR3 protein: CATSDRRSYEQYF
CDR3 DNA: TGTGCCACCAGTGACCGGCGGTCCTACGAGCAGTACTTC

V gene: TRBV20-1
D gene: -
clone size: many
J gene: TRBJ2-5
CDR3 protein: CSARAGHQETQYF
CDR3 DNA: TGCAGTGCTAGAGCCGGGCACCAAGAGACCCAGTACTTC

V gene: TRBV19
D gene: -
clone size: -
J gene: TRBJ2-2
CDR3 protein: CASSSVTRGELFF
CDR3 DNA: TGTGCCAGTAGTTCAGTGACCCGTGGGGAGCTGTTTTTT

V gene: TRBV3-1
D gene: -
clone size: -
J gene: TRBJ1-3
CDR3 protein: CASSQDLGDTIYF
CDR3 DNA: TGTGCCAGCAGCCAAGATTTGGGGGACACCATATATTTT

V gene: TRBV10-1
D gene: -
clone size: -
J gene: TRBJ1-2
CDR3 protein: CASSEGGLGYTF
CDR3 DNA: TGCGCCAGCAGTGAGGGTGGGTTGGGCTACACCTTC